This TCR beta chain was sequenced during a study of OX40 agonist ivuxolimab in advanced cancers. Points from the study as a whole: Fewer expanded clones were found on average in CD4+ than in CD8+ T cells.

About this clone: Its target is unknown. Other nucleotide sequences from this sample produce the same CDR3.

The V gene's germline CDR1 is MNHNS and CDR2 SASEGT. The V segment lost 0 bases and the J segment 4 bases; nucleotides outside the gene matches: 4. This CDR3 contains 15 residues. Baseline was the first blood sampling point, followed by cycle 4 day 1 and cycle 7 day 1. Sequenced by immunoSEQ multiplex PCR; TCRdb stores in-frame clones only, minus some. The sample contains about 70,000 clones, around 80% of which appear only once. The V and J genes are TRBV6-1 and TRBJ2-7, with 9 bases fitting TRBD1. The material was CD4+ or CD8+ T cells sorted from blood, obtained in a trial of the OX40 agonist ivuxolimab. The sequence was collected from an adult with an advanced solid tumor such as melanoma, head and neck, liver or kidney cancer. This chain's CDR3 is CASSEAGTGYYEQYF. In nucleotides, the CDR3 is TGTGCCAGCAGTGAAGCAGGGACAGGGTATTACGAGCAGTACTTC.